Below, 9 T cell receptor beta chains from the same sample are listed, as sequenced in a study of Ad26.COV2.S vaccination and SARS-CoV-2 variants. TCRdb's table, derived via immunoSEQ multiplex PCR, lists solely in-frame clones and lacks some. The data show approximately 90,000 clones, with about four fifths seen just once and 15% to 20% held by the top ten. The sample here was peripheral blood, taken after recovery from COVID-19. The receptors were sampled from a human donor who had recovered from COVID-19.

The CDR3 region has the DNA TGTGCCAGCAGTTTCATCGGGGGTAGGAGCACAGATACGCAGTATTTT. Translation: CASSFIGGRSTDTQYF. The chain couples TRBV28 to TRBJ2-3, with D possibly TRBD2 on 6 matching bases. Deletions cut 3 bases from V and 0 bases from J, with 13 bases between. This CDR3 spans 16 amino acids. CDR1 is MDHEN, CDR2 SYDVKM, per germline.

This chain uses TRBV9 with TRBJ2-2; D gene ambiguous. The CDR3 consists of 14 residues. Trimming took 1 base from V and 8 from J, leaving 12 bases between them. Germline V gene sequence: CDR1 SGDLS, CDR2 YYNGEE. The CDR3 region has the DNA TGTGCCAGCAGCGTATCCCCTACGAATGGGGAGCTGTTTTTT. Translating gives CASSVSPTNGELFF.

The V and J genes are TRBV6-2 or TRBV6-3 and TRBJ1-1, with TRBD1 as a possible D gene (5 bases). The CDR3 loop spans 19 amino acids. V was clipped by 2 bases and J by 1 base, with 23 bases between them. Germline V gene lookup returns CDR1 MNHEY and CDR2 SVGEGT. CDR3 loop: CASSYPPPGDGRQNTEAFF. The CDR3 region has the DNA TGTGCCAGCAGTTACCCGCCACCCGGGGACGGACGACAGAACACTGAAGCTTTCTTT.

The chain couples TRBV24-1 to TRBJ2-6; 8 nucleotides agree with TRBD2. The CDR3 loop spans 13 amino acids. Germline CDR1 is KGHDR and CDR2 is SFDVKD. V lost 9 bases, J lost 10 bases, and 7 bases stayed unmatched. Written as DNA, the CDR3 is TGTGCCACCGCCGGGAGGGGATGGAACGTCCTGACTTTC. Its protein product is CATAGRGWNVLTF.

The J gene is TRBJ2-3, the V gene TRBV19; 8 nucleotides match TRBD1. Trimming cost V 4 bases and J 4 bases; bases outside gene matches: 10. The CDR3 loop spans 16 amino acids. CDR1 and CDR2 from the germline V gene are LNHDA and SQIVND (reference sequence). The CDR3 loop reads CASSNFQGAFSDTQYF. CDR3 DNA: TGTGCCAGTAGTAATTTCCAGGGGGCTTTTTCAGATACGCAGTATTTT. The full variable domain, with the rest looked up from reference TRBV19 and TRBJ2-3, is DGGITQSPKYLFRKEGQNVTLSCEQNLNHDAMYWYRQDPGQGLRLIYYSQIVNDFQKGDIAEGYSVSREKKESFPLTVTSAQKNPTAFYLCASSNFQGAFSDTQYFGPGTRLTVL.

This sequence joins TRBV11-2 and TRBJ1-2; 8 bases fit TRBD1. The junction had 7 bases not matched to a gene; V was cut back by 5 bases and J by 2 bases. The germline V gene encodes CDR1 SGHAT and CDR2 FQNNGV. The CDR3 is 15 amino acids. CDR3 in amino acids: CASSRRTGKNYGYTF. Written as DNA, the CDR3 is TGTGCCAGCAGCCGTAGGACAGGGAAAAACTATGGCTACACCTTC.

This chain joins TRBV5-1 and TRBJ2-1; TRBD2 matches 14 bases. The V and J ends lost 4 bases and 7 bases, in that order; junction bases with no gene match: 7. The CDR3 loop spans 16 amino acids. Germline V lookup: CDR1 SGHRS, CDR2 YFSETQ. CDR3 coding DNA: TGCGCCAGCAGCACTTGGACTAGCGGGAGGAGTAATGAGCAGTTCTTC. Amino acids: CASSTWTSGRSNEQFF.

This sequence joins TRBV9 and TRBJ2-7; 11 bases agree with TRBD2. Germline V CDR1 and CDR2: SGDLS, YYNGEE. With V trimmed by 4 bases and J by 3 bases, 9 bases remained unmatched. The CDR3 has 16 amino acids. Here the CDR3 DNA reads TGTGCCAGCAGCCCCCCATCCGGGACTAGCGGCTACGAGCAGTACTTC. It yields the protein CASSPPSGTSGYEQYF.

The chain joins TRBV7-2 to TRBJ1-2; D is ambiguous. Trimming took 6 bases from V and 8 from J, leaving 16 bases between them. There are 13 residues in the CDR3. Germline-derived CDR1 and CDR2 are SGHTA and FQGNSA. Here the CDR3 reads CASSFNGLRGYTF. CDR3 sequence (DNA): TGTGCCAGCAGTTTCAATGGGCTCCGCGGCTACACCTTC.